This entry concerns a single T cell receptor beta chain. The data were taken from a study of CD8+ T cells in alopecia areata. Treatment noted: oral pan-JAK inhibitor, 5-10 mg twice daily. With 7 bases removed from V and 2 bases from J, the gap between germline ends came to 12 bases. Germline V gene lookup returns CDR1 MNHNY and CDR2 SVGAGI (reference sequence). The CDR3 is 14 amino acids. RNA extraction and reverse transcription yielded cDNA as sequencing template. TCRdb's table, derived via immunoSEQ multiplex PCR, lists solely in-frame clones and lacks some. The sample contains 95,000 to 100,000 clones, just under 60% of which appear only once.

The chain couples TRBV6-6 to TRBJ1-5; D remains ambiguous. Source: CD8+ T cells sorted from blood, taken at approximately week 56, from a patient treated with tofacitinib. The sequence was obtained from a human donor with alopecia areata. CDR3 in amino acids: CASTPPPGNQPQHF. The CDR3 DNA reads as TGTGCCAGCACCCCCCCGCCCGGCAATCAGCCCCAGCATTTT.